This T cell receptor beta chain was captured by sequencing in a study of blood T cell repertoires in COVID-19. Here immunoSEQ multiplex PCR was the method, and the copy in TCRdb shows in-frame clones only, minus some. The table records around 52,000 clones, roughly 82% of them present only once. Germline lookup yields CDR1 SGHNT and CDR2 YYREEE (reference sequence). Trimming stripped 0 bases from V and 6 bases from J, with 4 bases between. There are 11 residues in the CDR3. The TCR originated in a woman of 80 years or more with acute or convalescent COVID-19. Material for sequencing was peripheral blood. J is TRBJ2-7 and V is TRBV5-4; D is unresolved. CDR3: CASSLAGEQYF. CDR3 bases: TGTGCCAGCAGCTTGGCAGGCGAGCAGTACTTC.